These 10 T cell receptor beta chains share one sample of origin, sequenced in a study of blood T cell repertoires in COVID-19 (dated by TCRdb to the early 2020s). The library was generated by the immunoSEQ multiplex PCR assay. As stored in TCRdb, this immuneACCESS dataset retains in-frame rearrangements with V and J assigned. A fraction of the clones does not appear; measured against another copy, unresolved V genes explain less than half of the discrepancy, and the remainder lacks a known reason. The sample records roughly 220,000 clones, around 90% of which are singletons. 3% to 3.5% of the sample is in the top ten clones. Sequencing input: peripheral blood. These receptors all stem from a man in his 60s with acute or convalescent COVID-19.

A few counts support this clone. This chain connects TRBV6-1 to TRBJ1-1, with a tentative D call TRBD1 (6 bases). The CDR3 sequence is 16 residues long. With 2 bases removed from V and 1 base from J, the gap between germline ends came to 14 bases. Per the germline V gene, CDR1 is MNHNS and CDR2 is SASEGT. The CDR3 DNA reads TGTGCCAGCAGTGAATTTGGGGGCAGGGCGAACACTGAAGCTTTCTTT. Translation gives CASSEFGGRANTEAFF.

The chain links TRBV18 to TRBJ2-5; D is uncertain. The germline V gene has CDR1 KGHSH and CDR2 LQKENI. The V gene lost 2 bases and the J gene lost 4 bases, with 8 bases spanning the gap. This CDR3 spans 13 amino acids. CDR3 in DNA: TGTGCCAGCTCACCAGGGCAGACAGAGACCCAGTACTTC. It yields the protein CASSPGQTETQYF.

V usage is TRBV5-8 and J usage is TRBJ2-7; a weak D match, TRBD1 (5 bases). CDR3 length: 17 residues. Germline-derived CDR1 and CDR2 are SGHTS and YDEGEE. The V end was cut by 0 bases, the J end by 0 bases, with 16 bases between. CDR3 bases: TGTGCCAGCAGCTTGGGGACGTGGGGCATGAGCTCCTACGAGCAGTACTTC. Translated: CASSLGTWGMSSYEQYF. The whole variable domain, filled in from reference TRBV5-8 and TRBJ2-7, reads EAGVTQSPTHLIKTRGQQATLRCSPISGHTSVYWYQQALGLGLQFLLWYDEGEERNRGNFPPRFSGRQFPNYSSELNVNALELEDSALYLCASSLGTWGMSSYEQYFGPGTRLTVT.

This clone was picked up a small number of times. This rearrangement joins TRBV6-5 to TRBJ1-2; the match to TRBD1 covers 7 bases. V trimming: 0 bases; J trimming: 6 bases; junction bases outside the gene matches: 7. Germline V gene data show CDR1 as MNHEY and CDR2 as SVGAGI. The CDR3 spans 15 residues. CDR3 protein: CASSYSTRGRDGYTF. The CDR3 DNA sequence: TGTGCCAGCAGTTACTCGACAAGGGGGCGCGATGGCTACACCTTC.

This clone was seen only a few times. V gene TRBV5-1 combines with J gene TRBJ1-6; D ambiguous. Trimming left V 4 bases short and J 7 bases short, with 12 bases between. Germline CDR1 reads SGHRS; CDR2 reads YFSETQ. The CDR3 is 14 amino acids. CDR3 coding DNA: TGCGCCAGCAGCGAAAGGACTGGGAATTCACCCCTCCACTTT. Protein product: CASSERTGNSPLHF.

The V call is TRBV2, the J call TRBJ1-1; D call uncertain. The germline V gene has CDR1 SNHLY and CDR2 FYNNEI. This CDR3 is 14 amino acids long. V lost 3 bases and J lost 5, with 13 bases in between. The CDR3 coding sequence is TGTGCCAGCAGTGAGTGGCAGGCTGGGACTGAAGCTTTCTTT. Protein: CASSEWQAGTEAFF.

The rearrangement joins TRBV7-9 to TRBJ1-2; D may be TRBD1 (5 bases). The CDR3 runs to 13 residues. Trimming left V 4 bases short and J 5 bases short, with 11 bases between. Germline V gene data show CDR1 as SEHNR and CDR2 as FQNEAQ (reference sequence). The CDR3 sequence: CASSSPTVYGYTF. DNA of the CDR3: TGTGCCAGCAGCTCCCCGACAGTTTATGGCTACACCTTC.

The chain links TRBV19 to TRBJ2-7, with TRBD1 matching over 9 bases. V lost 1 base and J lost 3; bases outside the gene matches: 7. The CDR3 contains 16 residues. Germline V gives CDR1 LNHDA, CDR2 SQIVND (reference sequence). CDR3 sequence reads: CASSIANRGPFYEQYF. In DNA, the CDR3 is TGTGCCAGTAGTATAGCTAACAGGGGGCCCTTCTACGAGCAGTACTTC.

The genes are TRBV27 and TRBJ1-5, with 8 bases fitting TRBD1. The length of the CDR3 is 16 residues. Trimming cost V 2 bases and J 5 bases; bases outside gene matches: 8. Germline V gives CDR1 MNHEY, CDR2 SMNVEV (reference sequence). The CDR3, as DNA: TGTGCCAGCAGTTTAAGGTTAGGACAGGGATATCAGCCCCAGCATTTT. It yields the protein CASSLRLGQGYQPQHF.

The CDR3 region has the DNA TGTGCCAGCAGCTTAGAGGGAGGAATGAACACTGAAGCTTTCTTT. This translates into CASSLEGGMNTEAFF. The genes are TRBV11-2 and TRBJ1-1; D is undetermined. The length of the CDR3 is 15 residues. Germline lookup yields CDR1 SGHAT and CDR2 FQNNGV. Trimming shortened V by 0 bases and J by 0 bases, and 8 bases separated the two germline ends.